This TCR beta chain was identified during a study of blood T cells in healthy people across ages. A second about 6 to 12 cycle PCR used barcoded and J-beta primers. CDR3-containing paired-end reads numbered at least 3 million in each sample. TCRdb passed the 5' RACE reads through MiXCR, listing each CDR3 protein once. The table lists about 680,000 distinct CDR3 sequences, approximately 50% of them singletons, with about 32% in the top ten. CDR3 length: 15 residues. Per germline, CDR1 ENHRY and CDR2 SYGVKD. This receptor was taken from a woman in her sixties or seventies in good health. V and J are TRBV10-3 and TRBJ2-1; D might be TRBD1 or TRBD2, each matching 5 bases. With the DNA end fitting TRBJ2-7 better, the J assignment may be wrong. The material sequenced was blood. The CDR3 DNA reads as TGTGCCATCCGGGGCCCTAGTAATTCCTACAATGAGCAGTACTTC. Amino acid sequence: CAIRGPSNSYNEQYF.